The present entry profiles one TCR beta chain with its context. Its antigen is not known. About 1.8 micrograms of genomic DNA came from cryopreserved PBMCs for TCR beta libraries. The germline V and J ends were trimmed by 4 bases and 2 bases, with 12 bases remaining between them. Germline CDR1 reads SGHRS; CDR2 reads YFSETQ. The CDR3 consists of 14 residues. These data originate in a study of cytotoxic CD8 clonotypes in ibrutinib-treated CLL. Study as a whole: IGHV unmutated under 18; relapsed/refractory about a dozen; treatment-naive about 15. Partial responses totalled 24 and complete responses 2; after median approximately 74 months, 14 remained remitted and roughly twelve progressed. Study-wide results and caveats: An increase in clonality occurred at ibrutinib response, followed by a return toward baseline at progression.

Measured with immunoSEQ multiplex PCR; TCRdb has only the in-frame clones, and not every one. The table records around 140,000 clones, around 80% of them present only once. The specimen was PBMCs, collected after 36 months of ibrutinib treatment. The J gene is TRBJ1-1, the V gene TRBV5-1; D gene ambiguous. The receptor's source is a human donor with chronic lymphocytic leukemia. The CDR3 sequence: CASSQPGSNTEAFF. CDR3 nucleotides: TGCGCCAGCAGCCAGCCGGGCTCCAACACTGAAGCTTTCTTT.